This T cell receptor beta chain appears in the sequencing data of a study of T cell responses to AZD1222 COVID-19 vaccine. General observations from the study: Dominant at 160-218 and 743-854, vaccine-associated CD4 TCRs also spanned spike. Donors were chiefly white British, with a greater number of females, and clonal diversity was perhaps underestimated. Breadth and depth of Spike-specific TCRs rose after two AZD1222 doses.

This clone was counted between two and nine times. What it recognizes is unknown. Measured with immunoSEQ multiplex PCR; TCRdb has only the in-frame clones, and not every one. The data contain approximately 50,000 clones, roughly 90% of them singletons. This CDR3 is built from 12 residues. J lost 8 bases, V lost 4 bases, and 5 bases had no gene match. Germline CDR1 reads SGDLS; CDR2 reads YYNGEE. The study pooled second doses at about 4 or about 12 weeks. The J gene is TRBJ1-1, the V gene TRBV9, with TRBD1 identical over 7 bases. The clonotype comes from an adult who received the AZD1222 COVID-19 vaccine. The sample in question was peripheral blood, obtained 28 days after the second AZD1222 dose. The CDR3 here is CASSTNRGEAFF. The CDR3 DNA sequence: TGTGCCAGCAGCACAAACAGGGGAGAAGCTTTCTTT.